This T cell receptor beta chain stems from a study of blood T cell repertoires in COVID-19. Study-level background: The United States, Italy and Spain supplied acute and convalescent COVID-19 samples. PBMCs, B-cell-depleted T cells, or T cells were the source of the cDNA or gDNA that made up the material.

This CDR3 region has 16 residues. V was clipped by 2 bases and J by 0 bases, with 11 bases between them. From germline, CDR1 is KGHSH and CDR2 LQKENI. Clones were read by immunoSEQ multiplex PCR, and TCRdb kept only the in-frame ones, dropping some. Of 90,000 to 120,000 clones listed, about four fifths are singletons. This clonotype was sampled from a woman aged 70-85 years with acute or convalescent COVID-19. The V call is TRBV18, the J call TRBJ1-5; weak D call: TRBD1 (6 bases). Sequenced input: peripheral blood. The CDR3 spells CASSPTTGSSNQPQHF. The DNA of the CDR3 is TGTGCCAGCTCACCAACGACAGGTAGTAGCAATCAGCCCCAGCATTTT.